This T cell receptor (beta chain) was captured in a study of Ad26.COV2.S vaccination and SARS-CoV-2 variants. The treatment here: approximately 18 received Ad26.COV2.S at low or high dose, single or two shots; several received placebo; per-sample allocation not given. On day 63 after the first injection, vaccine and placebo recipients gave samples. CDR3 length equals 15 residues. Trimming cost V 0 bases and J 1 base, with 9 bases left between them. Germline V gene data show CDR1 as LNHNV and CDR2 as YYDKDF (reference sequence). The method was immunoSEQ multiplex PCR; TCRdb's version includes in-frame clones alone and lacks a portion of them. The sample has around 300,000 clones; about 87% are singletons.

The sequencing here drew on peripheral blood, taken in a trial of Ad26.COV2.S vaccine versus placebo. V usage is TRBV15 and J usage is TRBJ1-1; possible D gene TRBD1, 6 bases. The clonotype comes from a person aged 18-65 years who received the Ad26.COV2.S COVID-19 vaccine or a placebo. CDR3 nucleotides: TGTGCCACCAGCAGAGAACGGGGGCAGAACACTGAAGCTTTCTTT. This gives the protein CATSRERGQNTEAFF.